A single sample is the source of the 17 T cell receptor beta chains below, sequenced in a study of T-cell memory formation after mild COVID-19. TCRdb used MiXCR to reprocess the 5' RACE reads, holding one entry per CDR3 protein. The sample has approximately 300,000 distinct CDR3 sequences; 19% are singletons. The sample comprised PBMCs or a T cell subset sorted from them (not recorded which). These receptors came from a man younger than 35 who had mild COVID-19 (a few samples of this study predate the infection). Cell type and time point are not known.

This rearrangement joins TRBV7-2 to TRBJ2-3; TRBD2 agrees at 9 bases. Germline CDR1 reads SGHTA; CDR2 reads FQGNSA. The junction had 10 bases not matched to a gene; V was cut back by 4 bases and J by 2 bases. The CDR3 totals 17 residues. For the CDR3, the DNA is TGTGCCAGCAGCTCGCAGGCAGCGGGGGGCCCCACAGATACGCAGTATTTT. It specifies CASSSQAAGGPTDTQYF.

V gene TRBV5-1 combines with J gene TRBJ2-3; the match to TRBD2 covers 10 bases. The CDR3 extends over 18 amino acids. Trimming removed 4 bases from V and 3 bases from J; junction bases left unmatched: 14. Germline CDR1 is SGHRS and CDR2 is YFSETQ. The CDR3 loop reads CASSLRLAGEGETDTQYF. The CDR3 DNA reads TGCGCCAGCAGCCTCAGACTAGCGGGCGAGGGGGAGACAGATACGCAGTATTTT.

This clonotype was seen only a few times. V and J are TRBV10-3 and TRBJ1-1; perhaps TRBD1 as D (6 bases). V was trimmed by 3 bases and J by 6 bases, leaving 17 bases between them. In germline, CDR1 is ENHRY, CDR2 SYGVKD. CDR3 size: 15 residues. This CDR3 reads CAISDRGGVYPEAFF. CDR3 nucleotide sequence: TGTGCCATCAGTGACAGGGGAGGAGTTTACCCTGAAGCTTTCTTT.

This chain links TRBV4-1 with TRBJ1-1; D is ambiguous. V lost 1 base and J 1 base, leaving 4 bases between the germline ends. Germline V CDR1 and CDR2: MGHRA, YSYEKL. This CDR3 is 13 amino acids long. The DNA for the CDR3 is TGCGCCAGCAGCCAAGGCAGGAACACTGAAGCTTTCTTT. Protein sequence: CASSQGRNTEAFF.

This chain joins TRBV7-2 and TRBJ2-5, with 7 nucleotides matching TRBD2. The germline V gene encodes CDR1 SGHTA and CDR2 FQGNSA. With 4 bases clipped from V and 7 bases from J, the junction kept 9 bases outside the gene matches. The CDR3 spans 14 residues. The CDR3 region is CASSSSGDLGTQYF. CDR3 DNA sequence: TGTGCCAGCAGCTCGAGCGGGGACCTTGGGACCCAGTACTTC. The full variable domain, completed using reference TRBV7-2 and TRBJ2-5, is GAGVSQSPSNKVTEKGKDVELRCDPISGHTALYWYRQSLGQGLEFLIYFQGNSAPDKSGLPSDRFSAERTGGSVSTLTIQRTQQEDSAVYLCASSSSGDLGTQYFGPGTRLLVL.

This clonotype was seen ten or more times. The chain carries TRBV5-6 and TRBJ1-5; perhaps TRBD1 as D (6 bases). Germline CDR1 and CDR2: SGHDT and YYEEEE. V lost 4 bases and J 4 bases, leaving 9 bases between the germline ends. The CDR3 consists of 13 residues. CDR3 in DNA: TGTGCCAGCAGCACAGGGAGAAATCAGCCCCAGCATTTT. Its protein is CASSTGRNQPQHF.

The chain recombines TRBV30 with TRBJ2-1; D perhaps matches TRBD1 (5 bases). Trimming took off 3 bases at V and 7 bases at J, with 7 bases between the two ends. The CDR3 runs to 11 residues. In germline, CDR1 is GTSNPN, CDR2 SVGIG (reference sequence). CDR3 region: CAWSQGNEQFF. The CDR3 nucleotides are TGTGCCTGGAGCCAGGGAAATGAGCAGTTCTTC.

V and J are TRBV7-2 and TRBJ1-1; 7 nucleotides agree with TRBD1. V shed 2 bases, J shed 1 base, and the junction held 4 bases outside the gene matches. Germline V gene lookup returns CDR1 SGHTA and CDR2 FQGNSA. The length of the CDR3 is 15 residues. CDR3 protein: CASSLPDRKNTEAFF. For the CDR3, the DNA is TGTGCCAGCAGCTTACCGGACAGGAAGAACACTGAAGCTTTCTTT. Full variable domain (rest looked up from reference TRBV7-2 and TRBJ1-1): GAGVSQSPSNKVTEKGKDVELRCDPISGHTALYWYRQSLGQGLEFLIYFQGNSAPDKSGLPSDRFSAERTGGSVSTLTIQRTQQEDSAVYLCASSLPDRKNTEAFFGQGTRLTVV.

This clonotype was seen more than once but under ten times. The chain couples TRBV20-1 to TRBJ1-5, with unresolved D. The V gene lost 6 bases and the J gene lost 3 bases, with 9 bases spanning the gap. The CDR3 is 12 residues long. CDR1 and CDR2 (germline): DFQATT, SNEGSKA (reference sequence). As DNA, the CDR3 is TGCAGTGCCCAGGAGGCCAATCAGCCCCAGCATTTT. The encoded protein is CSAQEANQPQHF.

This chain joins TRBV20-1 and TRBJ2-3; 12 positions agree with TRBD2. Trimming took 6 bases from V and 2 from J; bases not matched to a gene: 21. The CDR3 loop spans 20 amino acids. CDR1 is DFQATT, CDR2 SNEGSKA, per germline (reference sequence). The CDR3 nucleotides read TGCAGTGCCGTCACTACCGGGACTAGCGGGTTGGGGGCCTACACAGATACGCAGTATTTT. Translation: CSAVTTGTSGLGAYTDTQYF.

V gene TRBV7-2 combines with J gene TRBJ2-2; D tentatively reads TRBD1 or TRBD2 (5 bases each). The CDR3 totals 15 residues. Germline-derived CDR1 and CDR2 are SGHTA and FQGNSA. Trimming took off 6 bases at V and 3 bases at J, with 14 bases between the two ends. The CDR3 region has the DNA TGTGCCAGCAGTTCCCGTCTGGGGGACACCGGGGAGCTGTTTTTT. Translated: CASSSRLGDTGELFF.

This clonotype was observed a handful of times. The chain has TRBV11-2 and TRBJ2-5, with D unresolved. V was shortened by 5 bases and J by 2 bases, with 12 bases between the two germline ends. The CDR3 has 14 amino acids. Germline assignment: CDR1 SGHAT and CDR2 FQNNGV. The CDR3 loop reads CASSRRTLQETQYF. The CDR3 DNA reads as TGTGCCAGCAGCAGAAGAACGCTTCAAGAGACCCAGTACTTC.

The rearrangement links TRBV5-6 to TRBJ2-5; 9 bases align to TRBD2. The germline CDR1 and CDR2 sequences are SGHDT and YYEEEE. The ends lost 6 bases at V and 2 bases at J; junction bases unmatched: 8. The CDR3 extends over 15 amino acids. CDR3 protein: CASIEAGGPQETQYF. The CDR3 coding sequence is TGTGCCAGCATCGAGGCGGGGGGGCCTCAAGAGACCCAGTACTTC.

This clonotype appeared a few times. The chain uses TRBV28 and TRBJ1-5; D not certain. Trimming removed 3 bases from V and 9 bases from J, with 6 bases in between. Germline V gives CDR1 MDHEN, CDR2 SYDVKM. This CDR3 has 11 amino acids. CDR3 nucleotide sequence: TGTGCCAGCAGTTTTTTCGGGCCCCAGCATTTT. This codes for CASSFFGPQHF.

This chain links TRBV12-3 or TRBV12-4 with TRBJ2-7, with 8 nucleotides matching TRBD1. The V and J ends lost 5 bases and 6 bases, in that order; junction bases with no gene match: 6. The CDR3 is made up of 13 amino acids. The CDR3 bases are TGTGCCAGCAGTCCCGGACAGGGTGGCGAGCAGTACGTC. As protein: CASSPGQGGEQYV.

The CDR3 loop reads CASSFAGGTEQFF. DNA of the CDR3: TGTGCCAGCAGTTTTGCAGGGGGGACTGAGCAGTTCTTC. The rearrangement links TRBV12-3 or TRBV12-4 to TRBJ2-1; D perhaps matches TRBD1 (7 bases). This CDR3 has 13 residues. The V end lost 3 bases, the J end lost 9 bases, and 12 bases lay between the germline ends.

The rearrangement joins TRBV7-9 to TRBJ2-7; D gene unclear. The CDR3 is made up of 11 amino acids. The V end lost 9 bases, the J end lost 6 bases, and 12 bases lay between the germline ends. Germline CDR1 and CDR2: SEHNR and FQNEAQ (reference sequence). CDR3 sequence reads: CASTRVSEQYF. CDR3 nucleotides: TGTGCCAGTACAAGGGTGTCCGAGCAGTACTTC.